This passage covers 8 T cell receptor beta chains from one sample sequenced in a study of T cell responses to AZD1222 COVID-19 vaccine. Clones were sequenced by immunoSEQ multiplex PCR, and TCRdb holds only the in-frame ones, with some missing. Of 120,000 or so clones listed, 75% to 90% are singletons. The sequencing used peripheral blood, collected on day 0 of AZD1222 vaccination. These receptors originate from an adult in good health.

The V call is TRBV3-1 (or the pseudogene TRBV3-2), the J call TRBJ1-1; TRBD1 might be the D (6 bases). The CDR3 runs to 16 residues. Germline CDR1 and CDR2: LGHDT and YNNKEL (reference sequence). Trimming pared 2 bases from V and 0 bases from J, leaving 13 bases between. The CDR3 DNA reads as TGTGCCAGCAGCCAACGTTTTGGGGGCGTGAACACTGAAGCTTTCTTT. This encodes CASSQRFGGVNTEAFF.

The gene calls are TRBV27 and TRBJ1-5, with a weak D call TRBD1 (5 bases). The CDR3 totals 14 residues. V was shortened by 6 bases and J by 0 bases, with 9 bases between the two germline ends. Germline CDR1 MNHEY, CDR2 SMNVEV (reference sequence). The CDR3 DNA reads TGTGCCAGCAGACCGGACATTAGCAATCAGCCCCAGCATTTT. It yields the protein CASRPDISNQPQHF.

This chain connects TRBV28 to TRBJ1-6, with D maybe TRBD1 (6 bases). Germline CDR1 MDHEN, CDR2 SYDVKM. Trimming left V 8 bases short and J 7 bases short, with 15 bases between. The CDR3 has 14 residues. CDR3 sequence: CASCRGTQNSPLHF. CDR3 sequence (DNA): TGTGCCAGCTGTCGGGGGACACAAAATTCACCCCTCCACTTT.

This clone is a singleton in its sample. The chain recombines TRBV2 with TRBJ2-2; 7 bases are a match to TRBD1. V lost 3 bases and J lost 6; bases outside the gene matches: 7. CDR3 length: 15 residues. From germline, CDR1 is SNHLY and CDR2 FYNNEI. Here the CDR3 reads CASSDVTGSAGELFF. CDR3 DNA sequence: TGTGCCAGCAGTGATGTGACAGGGAGCGCCGGGGAGCTGTTTTTT.

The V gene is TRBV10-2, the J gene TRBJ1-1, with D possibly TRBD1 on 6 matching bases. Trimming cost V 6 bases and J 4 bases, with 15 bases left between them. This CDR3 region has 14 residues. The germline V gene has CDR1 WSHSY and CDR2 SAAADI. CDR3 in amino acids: CASSQGGPRTEAFF. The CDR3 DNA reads TGCGCCAGCAGCCAAGGGGGGCCCCGCACTGAAGCTTTCTTT.

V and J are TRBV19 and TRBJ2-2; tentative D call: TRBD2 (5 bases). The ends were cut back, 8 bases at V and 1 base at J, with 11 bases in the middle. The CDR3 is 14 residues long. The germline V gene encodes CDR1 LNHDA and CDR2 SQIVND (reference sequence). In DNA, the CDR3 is TGTGCCAGTGAGGGCTTACTGAACACCGGGGAGCTGTTTTTT. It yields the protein CASEGLLNTGELFF.

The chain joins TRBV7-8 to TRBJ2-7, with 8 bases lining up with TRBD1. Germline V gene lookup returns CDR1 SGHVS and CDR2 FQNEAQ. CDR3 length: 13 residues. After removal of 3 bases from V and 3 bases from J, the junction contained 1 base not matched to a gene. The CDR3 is CASSFDRGYEQYF. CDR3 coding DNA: TGTGCCAGCAGCTTCGACAGGGGCTACGAGCAGTACTTC.

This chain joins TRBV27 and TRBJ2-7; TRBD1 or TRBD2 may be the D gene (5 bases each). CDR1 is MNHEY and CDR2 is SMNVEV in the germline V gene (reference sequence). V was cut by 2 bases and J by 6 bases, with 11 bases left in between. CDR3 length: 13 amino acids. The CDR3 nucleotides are TGTGCCAGCAGTTTAGTGGGGGTTTCCGAGCAGTACTTC. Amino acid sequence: CASSLVGVSEQYF.